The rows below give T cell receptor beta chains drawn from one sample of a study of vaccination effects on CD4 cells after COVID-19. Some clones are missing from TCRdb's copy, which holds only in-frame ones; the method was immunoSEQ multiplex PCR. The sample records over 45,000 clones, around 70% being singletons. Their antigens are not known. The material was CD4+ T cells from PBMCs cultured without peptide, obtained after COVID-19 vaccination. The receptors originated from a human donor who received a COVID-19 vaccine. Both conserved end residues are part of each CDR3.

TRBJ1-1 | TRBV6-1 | CASSEWQGNTEAFF
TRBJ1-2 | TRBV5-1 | CASSPRTGGDYGYTF
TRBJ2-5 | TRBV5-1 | CASSSTEETQYF
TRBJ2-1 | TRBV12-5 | CASGYRTGLAGGESSYNEQFF
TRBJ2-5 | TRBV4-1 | CASSQEVNLLGAQYF
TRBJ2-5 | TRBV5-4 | CASSPRQYQETQYF
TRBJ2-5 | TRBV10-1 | CASSGTSGRSETQYF
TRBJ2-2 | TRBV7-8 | CASSLGQSNTGELFF
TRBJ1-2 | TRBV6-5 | CASSRRQGAGYGYTF
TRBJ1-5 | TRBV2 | CASSSTGVGNQPQHF
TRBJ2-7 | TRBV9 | CASSFDGHEQYF
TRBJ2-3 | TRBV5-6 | CASSPGGPRRDTQYF
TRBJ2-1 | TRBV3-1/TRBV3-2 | CASSQVGNEQFF
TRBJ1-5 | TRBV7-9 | CASSPYDGGQPQHF
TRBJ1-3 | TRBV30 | CAWSGTGGNTIYF
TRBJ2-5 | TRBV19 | CASRKDGVETQYF
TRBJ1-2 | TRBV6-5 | CASQGGDVYGYTF
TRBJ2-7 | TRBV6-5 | CASKETSGMNEQYF
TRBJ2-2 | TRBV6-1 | CASSETHSTGELFF
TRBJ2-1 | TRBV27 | CASSLAGWNEQFF
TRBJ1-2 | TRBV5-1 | CASGPGPDNYGYTF
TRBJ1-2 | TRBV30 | CAWSRDRPRGYTF
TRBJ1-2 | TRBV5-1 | CASSSSGTLNYGYTF
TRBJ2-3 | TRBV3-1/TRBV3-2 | CASSPRLAGHTDTQYF
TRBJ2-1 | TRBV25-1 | CASSGQDSSNEQFF
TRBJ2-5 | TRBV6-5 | CASSSTGSGRETQYF
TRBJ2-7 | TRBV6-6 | CASSGPGSGSSYEQYF
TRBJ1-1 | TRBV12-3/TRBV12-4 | CASSLQVITEAFF
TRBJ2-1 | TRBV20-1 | CSASSGIAGPNEQFF
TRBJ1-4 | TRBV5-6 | CASSPWIATNEKLFF
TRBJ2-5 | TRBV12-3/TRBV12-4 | CASSQTSAQAQYF
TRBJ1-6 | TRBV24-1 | CATTPGQCNSPLHF
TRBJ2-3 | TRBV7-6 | CASSRRGGRGGDTQYF
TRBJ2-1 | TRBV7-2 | CASSFGTSGRTGSYNEQFF
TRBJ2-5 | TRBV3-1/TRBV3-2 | CASSQVRGQTQYF
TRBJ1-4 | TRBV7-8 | CASSSTTNRLDEKLFF
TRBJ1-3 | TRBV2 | CASSSDRTAWATGNTIYF
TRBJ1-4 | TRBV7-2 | CASSYPGGKLFF
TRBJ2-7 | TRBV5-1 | CASSLKRDSIYEQYF
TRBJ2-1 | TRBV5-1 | CASSLLAGVRNEQFF
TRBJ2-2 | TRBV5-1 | CASSWGDRNTGELFF
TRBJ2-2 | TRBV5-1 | CASSDLTNTGELFF
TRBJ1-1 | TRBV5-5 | CASSLDTEAFF
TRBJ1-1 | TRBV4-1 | CASSQMENTEAFF
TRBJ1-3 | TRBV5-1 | CASSFTGAFGNTIYF
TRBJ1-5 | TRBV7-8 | CASSLGGTGFQAQPQHF
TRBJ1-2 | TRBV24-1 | CATSDTGTGYGYTF
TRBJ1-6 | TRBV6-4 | CASSPGTGENSPLHF
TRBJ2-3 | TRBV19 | CAAGQSNTDTQYF
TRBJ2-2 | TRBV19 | CASSIVAGWTGELFF
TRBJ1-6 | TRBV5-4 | CASSYNRGRALHF
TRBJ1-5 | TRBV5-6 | CASSLQASEPQHF
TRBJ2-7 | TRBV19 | CASSSGTQGAEQYF
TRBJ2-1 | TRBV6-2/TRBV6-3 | CASSYIPLLAWNEQFF
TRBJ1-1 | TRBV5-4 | CASSLGGQGAVEAFF
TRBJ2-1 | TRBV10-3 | CAISVSDEQFF
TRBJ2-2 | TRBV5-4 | CASSLVGLAGGRSTGELFF
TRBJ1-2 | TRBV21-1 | CASLRGGSNYGYTF
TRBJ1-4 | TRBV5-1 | CASSLVSPNEKLFF